This T cell receptor beta chain emerged from a study of cytomegalovirus exposure and HLA in healthy donors. Study-wide findings and caveats: According to reports, the classifier identified cytomegalovirus status with high specificity and sensitivity.

PCR primers comprised 60 Vbeta and 13 Jbeta primers. Produced via immunoSEQ multiplex PCR; TCRdb's table is partial and in-frame only. This table has roughly 120,000 clones, around three quarters appearing once. The V gene's germline CDR1 is SGHRS and CDR2 YFSETQ. Germline trimming cut 1 base from V and 2 bases from J; bases unmatched to any gene: 3. The CDR3 runs 15 residues. Details on this clone: Its specificity is unknown.

This chain joins TRBV5-1 and TRBJ2-1; TRBD1 aligns across 7 bases. The clonotype was recovered from a man aged 25-45 years in good health and CMV-seropositive. The sample consisted of PBMCs. CDR3 sequence reads: CASSLWQGAYNEQFF. Here the CDR3 DNA reads TGCGCCAGCAGCTTGTGGCAGGGGGCCTACAATGAGCAGTTCTTC.